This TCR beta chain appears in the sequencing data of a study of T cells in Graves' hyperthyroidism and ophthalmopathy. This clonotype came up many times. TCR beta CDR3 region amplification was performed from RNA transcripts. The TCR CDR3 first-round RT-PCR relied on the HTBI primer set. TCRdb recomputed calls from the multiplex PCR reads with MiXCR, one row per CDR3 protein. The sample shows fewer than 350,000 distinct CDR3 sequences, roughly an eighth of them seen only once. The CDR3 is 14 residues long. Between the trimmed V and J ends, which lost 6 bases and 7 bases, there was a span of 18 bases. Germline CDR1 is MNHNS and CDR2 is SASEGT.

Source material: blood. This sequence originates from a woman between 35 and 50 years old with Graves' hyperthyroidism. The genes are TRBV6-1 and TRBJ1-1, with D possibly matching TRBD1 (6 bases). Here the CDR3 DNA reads TGTGCCAGCAGAGTCGGGGGGAGGGGGATTGAAGCTTTCTTT. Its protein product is CASRVGGRGIEAFF.